This T cell receptor (beta chain) was recovered during a study of T cells in Graves' hyperthyroidism and ophthalmopathy. Looked up from germline, CDR1 is ENHRY and CDR2 is SYGVKD. The CDR3 is 14 amino acids. The V end lost 11 bases, the J end lost 0 bases, and 16 bases lay between the germline ends. The diagnoses drew upon clinical symptoms, serum thyroxine and TRAb, thyroid ultrasound and orbital computed tomography. It was RNA transcripts that yielded the amplified TCR beta CDR3 regions. When the TCR CDR3 underwent first-round RT-PCR, the HTBI primer set was used. TCRdb re-called the multiplex PCR reads with MiXCR, one entry per CDR3 protein. The table lists about 840,000 distinct CDR3 sequences, 35% to 45% of them singletons.

This chain uses TRBV10-3 with TRBJ1-1, with D unresolved. Sequencing input: blood. This TCR was recovered from a man aged 18-30 years with Graves' hyperthyroidism. As DNA, the CDR3 is TGTGCCGGCCTGTTTTCTTCTTTGAACACTGAAGCTTTCTTT. This gives the protein CAGLFSSLNTEAFF.